The clone carrying this TCR beta chain showed up just once. The sample is drawn from a study of blood T cell repertoires in COVID-19. Looking at the study overall: Samples taken during acute and convalescent COVID-19 were collected in the United States, Italy and Spain. T cells, B-cell-depleted T cells, or PBMCs provided the cDNA or gDNA that served as material.

Germline V lookup: CDR1 SGHRS, CDR2 YFSETQ. V dropped 1 base and J dropped 7; count of bases not matched to a gene: 9. The CDR3 is made up of 16 amino acids. In the authors' workflow: Using reference gene primer amplification, nucleated cell counts were estimated. Generated by immunoSEQ multiplex PCR, the TCRdb table keeps only in-frame clones and is missing some. V, J and clone size derive from that table, while D and trimming were established from the DNA sequence. Seen here are 100,000 to 150,000 clones, about 85% observed once, and the top ten hold about 6.2%. Source material: peripheral blood. The chain joins TRBV5-1 to TRBJ1-4; 8 nucleotides line up with TRBD1. The clonotype originates from a man older than 75 with active or convalescent COVID-19. The CDR3 bases are TGCGCCAGCAGCTTGTACAGGGGGGTCGGCGGTGAAAAACTGTTTTTT. Translating it yields CASSLYRGVGGEKLFF.